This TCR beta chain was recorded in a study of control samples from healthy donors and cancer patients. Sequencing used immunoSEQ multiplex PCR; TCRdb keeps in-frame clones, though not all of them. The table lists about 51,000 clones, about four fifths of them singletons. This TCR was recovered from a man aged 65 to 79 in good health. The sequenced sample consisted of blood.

The CDR3 DNA sequence: TGTGCCAGCAGCTTAGAAAGCGGGGGTGCAAACACCGGGGAGCTGTTTTTT. Translating gives CASSLESGGANTGELFF. This chain connects TRBV7-6 to TRBJ2-2; 8 positions agree with TRBD2. The ends lost 1 base at V and 2 bases at J; junction bases unmatched: 6. Per the germline V gene, CDR1 is SGHVS and CDR2 is FNYEAQ. This CDR3 contains 17 residues.